This T cell receptor (beta chain) was identified during a study of cytotoxic CD8 clonotypes in ibrutinib-treated CLL. The planned depth of sequencing spanned 1 in 200,000 to 1 in 1 million T cells. The data were produced by immunoSEQ multiplex PCR, yet TCRdb's version contains in-frame clones alone and is incomplete. The data show some 200,000 clones, approximately 75% seen once. Whole-study results and caveats: Baseline clonality was higher than in age-matched healthy donors and moved in step with circulating CD8+ T-cell counts.

Turning to this clone: Antigen unknown.

Per germline, CDR1 WSHSY and CDR2 SAAADI. V was trimmed by 6 bases and J by 0 bases, leaving 12 bases between them. The CDR3 has 15 residues. This material consisted of PBMCs, taken after 12 months of ibrutinib treatment. The V gene is TRBV10-2, the J gene TRBJ1-5; no definite D call. The source is a human donor with chronic lymphocytic leukemia. CDR3 bases: TGCGCCAGCAGGACCTCGACGGGTAGCAATCAGCCCCAGCATTTT. Its translation is CASRTSTGSNQPQHF.